The sequence of this T cell receptor (beta chain) was determined in a study of blood T cell repertoires in COVID-19 (dated by TCRdb to about 2020). Regarding the research as a whole: Collaborator samples came from the United States, Italy and Spain and covered acute and convalescent phases of COVID-19. Sample metadata almost always included a de-identified subject ID, COVID-19 status, age in years and sex. The dataset comprised deeply sampled blood TCRbeta repertoires from subjects exposed to, actively infected with, or recovered from COVID-19. HLA class I and class II types, where available, came from metadata supplied by the sample provider rather than from assay-based typing. The prospective study material was composed of cDNA or gDNA derived from T cells, B-cell-depleted T cells, or PBMCs. The repertoires were released in a freely available public database intended as a resource for research on the immune response to SARS-CoV-2. Samples came from the ongoing ImmuneRACE study (first 160 participants) plus 1,254 subjects from 6 global collaborators. Study-level results and caveats: How much clinical and demographic metadata was included differed by source and by participant, and the metadata was provided uncurated.

Whole blood was collected in K2EDTA tubes by collaborating institutions according to the institutions' own protocols. Collaborator samples were shipped for TCRbeta analysis as frozen whole blood, isolated PBMCs, or DNA extracted from either sample type. CDR1 and CDR2, looked up from the germline V gene (reference sequence), are LNHDA and SQIVND. Trimming leaves V shorter by 3 bases and J shorter by 6 bases, with the junction holding 0 bases beyond the gene matches. The CDR3 holds 13 amino acids from the cysteine to the phenylalanine. Left in the record is the CDR3 DNA by itself, 39 bases read in frame from the first base. This clone has more than one count but fewer than ten. The clone's antigen remains unknown. No qualities accompany the bases; no much larger clone lies one base away. The immunoSEQ Assay, a bias-controlled multiplex PCR, was used to amplify TCRbeta CDR3 regions from genomic DNA. The source study handled its data this way. Nucleated cell counts per sample were estimated from amplification of reference gene primers within the assay. To quantify the absolute abundance of each unique TCRbeta CDR3 rearrangement, sequence reads were collapsed and filtered. For each sample, productive Simpson clonality was calculated as the square root of Simpson's diversity index across productive rearrangements. TCRdb retrieved this table from immuneACCESS and kept in-frame rearrangements only. Not all clones are present; in checked studies, unresolved V genes account for under half, and no reason is known for the remainder. The DNA gave D and trimming, while V, J and clone size come from that table. A total of about 140,000 clones appear in this sample, 70% to 90% of them only once. The ten largest clones take up approximately 11% of the sample.

Sequencing was performed on peripheral blood. The sequence joins TRBV19 to TRBJ1-2, with 11 junctional bases fitting TRBD1. The sequence derives from a woman over 75 with acute or convalescent COVID-19. The bases read TGTGCCAGTAGTATGGGACAGGGGGATGGCTACACCTTC. This gives the protein CASSMGQGDGYTF.